One and the same sample provided the 6 T cell receptor beta chains below, sequenced in a study of T cell repertoires in cytomegalovirus infection. One entry per CDR3 protein, called by TCRdb with MiXCR from the reads. Seen here are 300,000 to 400,000 distinct CDR3 sequences, more than 8% observed once, and the top ten hold 3.5% to 4.5%. The source material was PBMCs. Every receptor here comes from a human donor in good health (CMV status not recorded). Some clones in this sample may be carry-over from other donors' samples.

The V gene is TRBV5-4, the J gene TRBJ2-4; possibly TRBD1 for D (5 bases). The CDR3 has 15 amino acids. Germline CDR1 is SGHNT and CDR2 is YYREEE (reference sequence). The V end lost 4 bases, the J end lost 6 bases, and 17 bases lay between the germline ends. Here the CDR3 reads CASSVRIGQGNIQYF. The CDR3 DNA reads TGTGCCAGCAGCGTGAGGATCGGACAAGGAAACATTCAGTACTTC.

This clonotype turned up a few times. The chain carries TRBV9 and TRBJ1-4, with 10 bases fitting TRBD1. CDR1 is SGDLS and CDR2 is YYNGEE in the germline V gene. The CDR3 totals 18 residues. V was pared by 0 bases and J by 3 bases, with 8 bases of the junction left unmatched. CDR3 region: CASSVAGRTGGANEKLFF. CDR3 DNA sequence: TGTGCCAGCAGCGTAGCTGGCCGGACAGGGGGAGCTAATGAAAAACTGTTTTTT.

The CDR3 bases are TGCAGTGCTCCTACAGGGGGATCGGGCAATCAGCCCCAGCATTTT. Protein product: CSAPTGGSGNQPQHF. The chain recombines TRBV20-1 with TRBJ1-5; 8 positions agree with TRBD1. The CDR3 spans 15 residues. J was trimmed by 2 bases and V by 5 bases; bases with no gene match: 8. From germline, CDR1 is DFQATT and CDR2 SNEGSKA (reference sequence).

The sample holds a few counts of this clonotype. The chain joins TRBV12-3 or TRBV12-4 to TRBJ1-4, with D hard to call. V was cut by 6 bases and J by 5 bases, with 13 bases left in between. This CDR3 contains 14 residues. CDR3 protein: CASSSYLSNEKLFF. As DNA, the CDR3 is TGTGCCAGCAGCTCCTACCTTTCGAATGAAAAACTGTTTTTT.

This clonotype has just a few counts. The V gene is TRBV7-2, the J gene TRBJ2-2; 12 bases match TRBD2. Trimming at V came to 3 bases and at J to 4 bases, leaving 9 bases not matched to a gene. This CDR3 spans 18 amino acids. Germline V gene lookup returns CDR1 SGHTA and CDR2 FQGNSA. Here the CDR3 reads CASSFYRLAGVTTGELFF. In DNA, the CDR3 is TGTGCCAGCAGCTTCTACCGACTAGCGGGGGTAACCACCGGGGAGCTGTTTTTT.

This clonotype was seen repeatedly, ten times or more. The chain employs TRBV12-3 or TRBV12-4 and TRBJ1-2; perhaps TRBD1 as D (6 bases). V was shortened by 4 bases and J by 4 bases, with 10 bases between the two germline ends. The CDR3 spans 13 residues. CDR3 nucleotide sequence: TGTGCCAGCAGTTCTACAGGGTCCTATGGCTACACCTTC. Protein: CASSSTGSYGYTF.